These 22 T cell receptor beta chains originate from one sample sequenced in a study of shared clonotypes between healthy human individuals. TCRdb keeps only in-frame clones here, not all; method: immunoSEQ multiplex PCR. In the table there are 2 million to 2.5 million clones, approximately 94% of which are singletons. Sequencing was done on a sample of naive CD4+ T cells sorted from blood. Subset here: CD45RA+ positively selected. The receptors were gathered from a man between 18 and 35 years old in good health.

V usage is TRBV9 and J usage is TRBJ2-7, with 8 positions matching TRBD2. J lost 0 bases, V lost 3 bases, and 5 bases had no gene match. The CDR3 consists of 15 residues. The germline CDR1 and CDR2 sequences are SGDLS and YYNGEE. The DNA for the CDR3 is TGTGCCAGCAGCGAGTCCGGGACTAGCTCCTACGAGCAGTACTTC. Translation: CASSESGTSSYEQYF.

The CDR3 DNA sequence: TGCGCCAGCAGCTGGGTTGGGGTAAAGAACACTGAAGCTTTCTTT. Encoded protein: CASSWVGVKNTEAFF. The J gene is TRBJ1-1, the V gene TRBV5-1; D remains ambiguous. V gave up 3 bases and J gave up 1 base, with 13 bases separating them. Looked up from germline, CDR1 is SGHRS and CDR2 is YFSETQ. The CDR3 length is 15 residues.

This chain joins TRBV6-1 and TRBJ2-5; D possibly corresponds to TRBD2 (6 bases). V gave up 4 bases and J gave up 4 bases, with 10 bases separating them. In germline, CDR1 is MNHNS, CDR2 SASEGT. The CDR3 runs 13 residues. The CDR3 reads CASSVGGRETQYF. The CDR3 coding sequence is TGTGCCAGCAGTGTGGGGGGTCGAGAGACCCAGTACTTC.

The chain employs TRBV7-9 and TRBJ2-7; 8 nucleotides align to TRBD2. This CDR3 contains 16 residues. J was trimmed by 6 bases and V by 0 bases; bases with no gene match: 10. The germline V gene has CDR1 SEHNR and CDR2 FQNEAQ (reference sequence). The CDR3 spells CASSLAYGLALTEQYF. The DNA for the CDR3 is TGTGCCAGCAGCTTAGCTTACGGACTAGCTCTAACCGAGCAGTACTTC.

Note on this clone: The sample contains more than one DNA sequence encoding this CDR3. The J gene is TRBJ2-7, the V gene TRBV2, with D perhaps being TRBD1 or TRBD2 (5 bases each). V gave up 5 bases and J gave up 0 bases, with 11 bases separating them. This CDR3 has 14 residues. Germline V gene lookup returns CDR1 SNHLY and CDR2 FYNNEI. The CDR3 spells CASSRDRSSYEQYF. The CDR3, as DNA: TGTGCCAGCAGTCGGGACCGGAGCTCCTACGAGCAGTACTTC.

This chain uses TRBV29-1 with TRBJ1-6, with TRBD1 matching over 7 bases. Germline V gene data show CDR1 as SQVTM and CDR2 as ANQGSEA. The CDR3 runs 14 residues. V dropped 6 bases and J dropped 7; count of bases not matched to a gene: 9. In nucleotides, the CDR3 is TGCAGCGTGAGCCGGGACAGCGTCAATTCACCCCTCCACTTT. Translated, it gives CSVSRDSVNSPLHF.

About this clone: The sample has other DNA sequences that encode this CDR3 too. The chain links TRBV30 to TRBJ1-1; no clear D gene. In germline, CDR1 is GTSNPN, CDR2 SVGIG (reference sequence). This CDR3 has 12 amino acids. Trimming took 3 bases from V and 0 from J, leaving 5 bases between them. CDR3 amino acids: CAWSVVNTEAFF. Here the CDR3 DNA reads TGTGCCTGGAGCGTAGTGAACACTGAAGCTTTCTTT.

To note about this clone: Different DNA sequences within this sample yield the same CDR3. The chain has TRBV5-6 and TRBJ2-2; 7 bases are a match to TRBD1. CDR1 and CDR2 (germline): SGHDT, YYEEEE. V was pared by 4 bases and J by 2 bases, with 2 bases of the junction left unmatched. The CDR3 is 14 amino acids. The chain's CDR3 is CASSGDSNTGELFF. In nucleotides, the CDR3 is TGTGCCAGCAGCGGGGACAGCAACACCGGGGAGCTGTTTTTT.

CDR3 DNA sequence: TGTGCCAGCAGTGAGACGACAGGAGTCAGGTACGGCTACACCTTC. Its protein is CASSETTGVRYGYTF. The chain employs TRBV6-1 and TRBJ1-2, with D possibly TRBD1 on 6 matching bases. Germline V CDR1 and CDR2: MNHNS, SASEGT. V lost 3 bases and J 8 bases, leaving 19 bases between the germline ends. The CDR3 contains 15 residues.

V gene TRBV9 combines with J gene TRBJ1-3, with D perhaps TRBD1 (5 bases). The ends were cut back, 3 bases at V and 0 bases at J, with 16 bases in the middle. Germline V gene sequence: CDR1 SGDLS, CDR2 YYNGEE. This CDR3 has 17 residues. The CDR3 spells CASSAAGTSYSGNTIYF. The CDR3 DNA follows: TGTGCCAGCAGCGCGGCGGGGACGTCTTACTCTGGAAACACCATATATTTT.

The rearrangement links TRBV6-1 to TRBJ1-2; D unclear. CDR1 is MNHNS, CDR2 SASEGT, per germline. The CDR3 has 16 amino acids. Between the trimmed V and J ends, which lost 2 bases and 3 bases, there was a span of 16 bases. The CDR3 nucleotides read TGTGCCAGCAGTGAAATTGGGAGGGTCCTCGACTATGGCTACACCTTC. It translates to CASSEIGRVLDYGYTF.

This chain joins TRBV2 and TRBJ2-5; TRBD2 is a possible D gene (6 bases). Trimming shortened V by 5 bases and J by 1 base, and 14 bases separated the two germline ends. The CDR3 has 15 residues. Germline V gene sequence: CDR1 SNHLY, CDR2 FYNNEI. CDR3 loop: CASSPTLAFQETQYF. As DNA, the CDR3 is TGTGCCAGCAGTCCTACTCTAGCGTTCCAAGAGACCCAGTACTTC.

This clone was picked up one time. Other DNA sequences of this sample code for an identical CDR3. The chain has TRBV6-1 and TRBJ2-6; maybe TRBD2 (5 bases). The CDR3 extends over 15 amino acids. Germline V gene sequence: CDR1 MNHNS, CDR2 SASEGT. V was shortened by 1 base and J by 2 bases, with 6 bases between the two germline ends. CDR3 sequence: CASSEGAAGANVLTF. CDR3 nucleotide sequence: TGTGCCAGCAGTGAAGGAGCGGCTGGGGCCAACGTCCTGACTTTC.

This clone was observed once. J is TRBJ2-5 and V is TRBV5-1, with a weak D call TRBD1 (6 bases). Trimming stripped 3 bases from V and 2 bases from J, with 17 bases between. Germline V gene data show CDR1 as SGHRS and CDR2 as YFSETQ. The CDR3 length is 16 residues. CDR3 sequence reads: CASSSLRPGQQETQYF. For the CDR3, the DNA is TGCGCCAGCAGCTCCCTTCGACCCGGACAGCAAGAGACCCAGTACTTC.

This clone was seen only once. This chain connects TRBV21-1 to TRBJ2-7; TRBD2, the table's D call, was not compared with the DNA. TRBV21-1 is assigned pseudogene status. The CDR3 covers 17 residues. The CDR3 loop is CASSKALRGSFSYEQYF. The CDR3 DNA is TGTGCCAGCAGCAAAGCGCTAAGAGGGAGTTTCTCCTACGAGCAGTACTTC.

Regarding this clone: The sample carries other DNA sequences with the same CDR3. The rearrangement links TRBV6-1 to TRBJ2-2; D is unresolved. With 6 bases removed from V and 2 bases from J, the gap between germline ends came to 4 bases. The germline V gene has CDR1 MNHNS and CDR2 SASEGT. The CDR3 has 12 residues. The DNA for the CDR3 is TGTGCCAGCAGAGGCAACACCGGGGAGCTGTTTTTT. It codes for CASRGNTGELFF.

The chain combines TRBV23-1 with TRBJ2-7; D call uncertain. TRBV23-1 carries the ORF label, with uncertain function. The length of the CDR3 is 11 residues. V was pared by 2 bases and J by 5 bases, with 4 bases between. In DNA form, the CDR3 reads TGCGCCAGCAGTCAAGAGGACGAGCAGTACTTC. It is translated as CASSQEDEQYF.

The rearrangement joins TRBV7-2 to TRBJ1-2; D possibly corresponds to TRBD1 (5 bases). The ends were cut back, 2 bases at V and 2 bases at J, with 9 bases in the middle. The CDR3 spans 14 residues. The germline gives CDR1 SGHTA, CDR2 FQGNSA. The CDR3 spells CASSLQGPNYGYTF. The CDR3 coding sequence is TGTGCCAGCAGCTTACAGGGCCCCAACTATGGCTACACCTTC.

The chain employs TRBV19 and TRBJ2-1; D might be TRBD1 or TRBD2, each matching 6 bases. Between the trimmed V and J ends, which lost 9 bases and 3 bases, there was a span of 15 bases. This CDR3 is 14 amino acids long. Germline V gene sequence: CDR1 LNHDA, CDR2 SQIVND (reference sequence). The CDR3 is CASTGGTIYNEQFF. As DNA, the CDR3 is TGTGCCAGCACCGGCGGGACAATCTACAATGAGCAGTTCTTC. The full variable domain, with the rest looked up from reference TRBV19 and TRBJ2-1, is DGGITQSPKYLFRKEGQNVTLSCEQNLNHDAMYWYRQDPGQGLRLIYYSQIVNDFQKGDIAEGYSVSREKKESFPLTVTSAQKNPTAFYLCASTGGTIYNEQFFGPGTRLTVL.

The V and J genes are TRBV5-6 and TRBJ2-3; D possibly uses TRBD1 or TRBD2 (6 bases each). CDR3 length: 15 residues. V lost 2 bases to trimming and J lost 7 bases, with 17 bases between them. Germline V CDR1 and CDR2: SGHDT, YYEEEE. CDR3 residues: CASSFNGGSGYTQYF. The CDR3 region has the DNA TGTGCCAGCAGCTTCAACGGGGGCTCGGGATATACGCAGTATTTT.

V gene TRBV19 combines with J gene TRBJ1-1, with D possibly matching TRBD1 (5 bases). Germline assignment: CDR1 LNHDA and CDR2 SQIVND (reference sequence). The CDR3 extends over 15 amino acids. Trimming took off 4 bases at V and 1 base at J, with 13 bases between the two ends. The DNA for the CDR3 is TGTGCCAGTAGTACCTCCGGGACGGCGAACACTGAAGCTTTCTTT. Residues: CASSTSGTANTEAFF.

Concerning this clone: The same CDR3 can be traced to other DNA sequences in this sample. The chain links TRBV7-3 to TRBJ2-3, with D maybe TRBD2 (6 bases). V gave up 5 bases and J gave up 2 bases, with 11 bases separating them. The CDR3 runs 14 residues. The germline V gene has CDR1 SGHTA and CDR2 FQGTGA. Here the CDR3 DNA reads TGTGCCAGCAGCCCGCGGGGCCTCACAGATACGCAGTATTTT. Protein: CASSPRGLTDTQYF.